The TCR beta chain under discussion was sequenced for a study of cytomegalovirus exposure and HLA in healthy donors. Of note for this clone: Antigen: not known.

Findings and caveats of the study: The study designated roughly 150 TCR beta chains cytomegalovirus-associated. Indistinguishable V segments, including TRBV6-2 and TRBV6-3, were excluded.

This CDR3 region has 13 residues. The ends were cut back, 5 bases at V and 3 bases at J, with 8 bases in the middle. The V gene's germline CDR1 is SGHVS and CDR2 FNYEAQ. Researchers ran the PCR with 60 Vbeta and 13 Jbeta primers. Clones were sequenced by immunoSEQ multiplex PCR, and TCRdb holds only the in-frame ones, with some missing. The data show around 20,000 clones, about 77% seen once. Sequencing was carried out using PBMCs. The source of this sequence is a young man in good health and CMV-seronegative. V usage is TRBV7-6 and J usage is TRBJ1-5; no reliable D call. CDR3 protein: CASSPQYNQPQHF. CDR3 coding DNA: TGTGCCAGCAGCCCACAGTACAATCAGCCCCAGCATTTT. Full variable domain (missing parts from reference TRBV7-6 and TRBJ1-5): GAGVSQSPRYKVTKRGQDVALRCDPISGHVSLYWYRQALGQGPEFLTYFNYEAQQDKSGLPNDRFSAERPEGSISTLTIQRTEQRDSAMYRCASSPQYNQPQHFGDGTRLSIL.